A single TCR beta chain is shown here with its context. Study processing details: Cell counts per sample came from amplifying reference gene primers. The assay was immunoSEQ multiplex PCR, and TCRdb's table has in-frame clones only and misses some. The DNA gave D and trimming, while V, J and clone size come from that table. Of roughly 130,000 clones listed, roughly 84% are singletons. Unmatched junction bases numbered 7, after V lost 5 bases and J lost 3 bases. Germline assignment: CDR1 SGHRS and CDR2 YFSETQ. The CDR3 runs 15 residues. This sample is drawn from a study of blood T cell repertoires in COVID-19. For the study at large: Specimens from acute and convalescent COVID-19 originated in the United States, Italy and Spain. The analysed material was cDNA or gDNA that came from T cells, B-cell-depleted T cells, or PBMCs.

This chain links TRBV5-1 with TRBJ2-1; 8 bases are shared with TRBD2. The receptor's source is a woman aged 30 to 39 who had recovered from COVID-19. Sequencing was performed on peripheral blood. DNA of the CDR3: TGCGCCAGCAGTTATGACGGGGGGGTCTACAATGAGCAGTTCTTC. Protein: CASSYDGGVYNEQFF. Together with reference TRBV5-1 and TRBJ2-1, the CDR3 gives the full variable domain: KAGVTQTPRYLIKTRGQQVTLSCSPISGHRSVSWYQQTPGQGLQFLFEYFSETQRNKGNFPGRFSGRQFSNSRSEMNVSTLELGDSALYLCASSYDGGVYNEQFFGPGTRLTVL.